The source of this TCR beta chain is a study of long-term antiretroviral therapy in people with HIV. General observations from the study: Viral resistance, ART adherence and therapy changes all lacked available data. Upon ART, diversity increased but remained lower than transplant donor controls. Regardless of time point, clones expanded before ART dominated the repertoire. The study collected blood between 2004 and 2017, possibly under older ART regimens.

V lost 3 bases and J 7 bases, leaving 13 bases between the germline ends. Germline CDR1 is MGHRA and CDR2 is YSYEKL. CDR3 size: 15 residues. Assay version v3.0 of immunoSEQ was used, and it was run at survey level. Generated by immunoSEQ multiplex PCR, the TCRdb table keeps only in-frame clones and is missing some. The sample yields about 21,000 clones, around four fifths seen once. As to this clone: What it binds is not known.

The rearrangement uses TRBV4-1 and TRBJ1-6; tentative D call: TRBD1 (5 bases). The specimen was unsorted PBMCs, collected roughly 4 years after starting antiretroviral therapy. The TCR originated in a man between 18 and 29 years old with HIV. The CDR3 sequence: CASSQRGALNSPLHF. CDR3 nucleotides: TGCGCCAGCAGCCAGCGAGGGGCCTTAAATTCACCCCTCCACTTT.